This passage covers 27 T cell receptor beta chains from one sample sequenced in a study of cytomegalovirus exposure and HLA in healthy donors. Use of 60 Vbeta and 13 Jbeta primers characterized the PCR. The table came from immunoSEQ multiplex PCR; TCRdb's copy has only in-frame clones and leaves some out. The profile shows approximately 140,000 clones, over 70% of them singletons. Sequenced sample: PBMCs. Receptors were obtained from a woman in her forties in good health and CMV-seropositive.

The chain employs TRBV12-5 and TRBJ2-2; TRBD1 matches 9 bases. V lost 6 bases, J lost 3 bases, and 5 bases stayed unmatched. There are 15 residues in the CDR3. Germline-derived CDR1 and CDR2 are LGHNT and FRNRAP. The CDR3 region is CASGRTGAYTGELFF. The CDR3, as DNA: TGTGCTAGTGGCCGGACAGGGGCGTACACCGGGGAGCTGTTTTTT.

The V and J genes are TRBV15 and TRBJ1-1, with 7 bases matching TRBD1. CDR3 length equals 14 residues. V shed 1 base and J 1 base; nucleotides not matched to a gene: 0. Germline V CDR1 and CDR2: LNHNV, YYDKDF (reference sequence). In DNA form, the CDR3 reads TGTGCCACCAGCAGAGGGGACAGGAACACTGAAGCTTTCTTT. It encodes CATSRGDRNTEAFF.

This chain connects TRBV6-1 to TRBJ1-3; 9 bases fit TRBD1. CDR3 size: 17 residues. The V gene's germline CDR1 is MNHNS and CDR2 SASEGT. The ends lost 4 bases at V and 7 bases at J; junction bases unmatched: 14. CDR3 amino acids: CASSVLGVGQGDNTIYF. The CDR3 bases are TGTGCCAGCAGTGTCCTCGGAGTGGGACAGGGCGACAACACCATATATTTT.

The rearrangement joins TRBV2 to TRBJ2-5; possibly TRBD1 for D (6 bases). Germline CDR1 is SNHLY and CDR2 is FYNNEI. Deletions cut 2 bases from V and 1 base from J, with 11 bases between. The CDR3 sequence is 15 residues long. In DNA, the CDR3 is TGTGCCAGCAGTGAAAGGGGGTTACTCCAAGAGACCCAGTACTTC. It encodes CASSERGLLQETQYF.

CDR3 amino acids: CASSTGGYGYTF. The CDR3 bases are TGTGCCAGCAGTACAGGGGGCTATGGCTACACCTTC. The chain recombines TRBV2 with TRBJ1-2; 8 nucleotides match TRBD1. From germline, CDR1 is SNHLY and CDR2 FYNNEI. This CDR3 comprises 12 residues. The junction had 0 bases not matched to a gene; V was cut back by 5 bases and J by 4 bases.

The genes are TRBV6-1 and TRBJ2-3, with D perhaps TRBD2 (6 bases). V was trimmed by 0 bases and J by 2 bases, leaving 12 bases between them. This CDR3 comprises 16 residues. Germline CDR1 and CDR2: MNHNS and SASEGT. The CDR3 DNA follows: TGTGCCAGCAGTGAAGCATCCGGGAGCTACACAGATACGCAGTATTTT. This encodes CASSEASGSYTDTQYF.

In DNA, the CDR3 is TGTGCCAGTAGTATTTCCCCTTCGAACACTGAAGCTTTCTTT. Its protein product is CASSISPSNTEAFF. This chain links TRBV19 with TRBJ1-1, with no clear D. Deletions cut 3 bases from V and 1 base from J, with 9 bases between. From germline, CDR1 is LNHDA and CDR2 SQIVND (reference sequence). CDR3 length equals 14 residues.

This rearrangement joins TRBV5-1 to TRBJ2-3; tentatively, D is TRBD1 (5 bases). Looked up from germline, CDR1 is SGHRS and CDR2 is YFSETQ. Trimming took off 0 bases at V and 3 bases at J, with 8 bases between the two ends. The CDR3 extends over 14 amino acids. This CDR3 is CASSLDRITDTQYF. In nucleotides, the CDR3 is TGCGCCAGCAGCTTGGACAGGATTACAGATACGCAGTATTTT.

The chain has TRBV18 and TRBJ1-6; D possibly corresponds to TRBD1 (6 bases). Germline V gives CDR1 KGHSH, CDR2 LQKENI. With 4 bases removed from V and 9 bases from J, the gap between germline ends came to 19 bases. CDR3 length: 16 residues. The CDR3 DNA follows: TGTGCCAGCTCACTCACGACAGGAACGAGCGGTTCACCCCTCCACTTT. This gives the protein CASSLTTGTSGSPLHF.

The chain joins TRBV6-5 to TRBJ1-2, with D tentatively TRBD1 (5 bases). Trimming left V 1 base short and J 7 bases short, with 19 bases between. The CDR3 is 16 amino acids. Germline assignment: CDR1 MNHEY and CDR2 SVGAGI. CDR3 sequence (DNA): TGTGCCAGCAGTTACTTGCCATTGGGGCGACCAGGTGGCTACACCTTC. Translating gives CASSYLPLGRPGGYTF.

Here the CDR3 DNA reads TGTGCCACCAGACCACAGGGGACCGGGGCCAACGTCCTGACTTTC. It yields the protein CATRPQGTGANVLTF. The rearrangement links TRBV15 to TRBJ2-6; 7 bases agree with TRBD1. CDR3 size: 15 residues. J lost 4 bases, V lost 6 bases, and 6 bases had no gene match. Germline CDR1 is LNHNV and CDR2 is YYDKDF (reference sequence).

This sequence joins TRBV6-5 and TRBJ2-2; TRBD2 aligns across 8 bases. Germline V gene sequence: CDR1 MNHEY, CDR2 SVGAGI. Unmatched junction bases numbered 5, after V lost 4 bases and J lost 4 bases. This CDR3 comprises 15 residues. The CDR3 here is CASSLRTSSTGELFF. The CDR3 nucleotides read TGTGCCAGCAGTTTACGGACTAGCAGCACCGGGGAGCTGTTTTTT.

This clone was detected only a few times. The rearrangement uses TRBV2 and TRBJ1-4, with unresolved D. CDR3 length: 15 amino acids. V shed 7 bases and J shed 2 bases, with 14 bases lying between them. Germline V gives CDR1 SNHLY, CDR2 FYNNEI. The CDR3 DNA reads as TGTGCCAGCAAGCGCGGCGGGAACACTAATGAAAAACTGTTTTTT. Translating gives CASKRGGNTNEKLFF.

This chain connects TRBV7-9 to TRBJ2-5, with a weak D call TRBD2 (6 bases). The V gene's germline CDR1 is SEHNR and CDR2 FQNEAQ (reference sequence). CDR3 length equals 12 residues. Trimming stripped 5 bases from V and 11 bases from J, with 15 bases between. The CDR3 sequence is CASSPSGGEQYF. The CDR3 coding sequence is TGTGCCAGCAGCCCGTCCGGGGGTGAGCAGTACTTC.

This clone came up a few times. V is TRBV13 and J is TRBJ2-3; D not resolved. The CDR3 covers 13 residues. Germline lookup yields CDR1 PRHDT and CDR2 FYEKMQ (reference sequence). V dropped 3 bases and J dropped 6 bases, with 10 bases sitting between them. The CDR3 reads CASSFNVLDTQYF. In DNA form, the CDR3 reads TGTGCCAGCAGCTTCAACGTACTGGATACGCAGTATTTT. Together with reference TRBV13 and TRBJ2-3, the CDR3 gives the full variable domain: AAGVIQSPRHLIKEKRETATLKCYPIPRHDTVYWYQQGPGQDPQFLISFYEKMQSDKGSIPDRFSAQQFSDYHSELNMSSLELGDSALYFCASSFNVLDTQYFGPGTRLTVL.

This chain connects TRBV4-2 to TRBJ2-7; D is unresolved. Germline CDR1 and CDR2: LGHNA and YNFKEQ. The CDR3 extends over 14 amino acids. The V gene lost 1 base and the J gene lost 0 bases, with 7 bases spanning the gap. This CDR3 is CASSQVSSSYEQYF. The DNA of the CDR3 is TGTGCCAGCAGCCAAGTTTCCAGCTCCTACGAGCAGTACTTC.

This clone was detected once. The chain has TRBV30 and TRBJ2-5; 7 bases line up with TRBD2. This CDR3 region has 14 residues. In germline, CDR1 is GTSNPN, CDR2 SVGIG (reference sequence). The V gene end was trimmed by 1 base and the J gene end by 1 base; junction bases not matched to a gene: 3. CDR3 nucleotides: TGTGCCTGGAGTGGCGGGGGAACCCAAGAGACCCAGTACTTC. Translation: CAWSGGGTQETQYF.

This clone turned up a few times. V and J are TRBV28 and TRBJ1-5; D gene unclear. V was pared by 5 bases and J by 11 bases, with 13 bases between. CDR3 size: 12 residues. Germline lookup yields CDR1 MDHEN and CDR2 SYDVKM. As DNA, the CDR3 is TGTGCCAGCAGTCCCCCAGGAGGAGCCCAGCATTTT. This sequence encodes CASSPPGGAQHF.

The chain links TRBV28 to TRBJ2-2; 7 positions agree with TRBD1. In germline, CDR1 is MDHEN, CDR2 SYDVKM. This CDR3 is built from 15 residues. Trimming took 2 bases from V and 5 from J; bases not matched to a gene: 5. The CDR3 DNA reads TGTGCCAGCAGTTTAAGGGCCAGGGGGACCGGGGAGCTGTTTTTT. Its protein product is CASSLRARGTGELFF.

J is TRBJ2-1 and V is TRBV29-1; 10 bases match TRBD1. The CDR3 is 15 residues long. Germline trimming cut 8 bases from V and 9 bases from J; bases unmatched to any gene: 16. Germline V gene lookup returns CDR1 SQVTM and CDR2 ANQGSEA. The CDR3 sequence is CSSKNPGQGLAEQFF. The CDR3 region has the DNA TGCAGCTCAAAAAATCCGGGACAGGGGTTGGCTGAGCAGTTCTTC.

The chain couples TRBV18 to TRBJ1-1; 7 nucleotides agree with TRBD1. CDR3 length equals 14 residues. V was clipped by 4 bases and J by 4 bases; unmatched bases: 6. The germline V gene encodes CDR1 KGHSH and CDR2 LQKENI. The CDR3 DNA sequence: TGTGCCAGCTCACTGACAGGGACTTTCACTGAAGCTTTCTTT. This codes for CASSLTGTFTEAFF. Full variable domain (rest looked up from reference TRBV18 and TRBJ1-1): NAGVMQNPRHLVRRRGQEARLRCSPMKGHSHVYWYRQLPEEGLKFMVYLQKENIIDESGMPKERFSAEFPKEGPSILRIQQVVRGDSAAYFCASSLTGTFTEAFFGQGTRLTVV.

The chain has TRBV7-3 and TRBJ2-1; D ambiguous. Per germline, CDR1 SGHTA and CDR2 FQGTGA. V was shortened by 1 base and J by 4 bases, with 8 bases between the two germline ends. There are 14 residues in the CDR3. The CDR3 here is CASSLRPNYNEQFF. Here the CDR3 DNA reads TGTGCCAGCAGCTTAAGGCCAAATTACAATGAGCAGTTCTTC.

This clone was observed a single time. The chain recombines TRBV6-1 with TRBJ1-1, with 8 bases lining up with TRBD1. The CDR3 contains 13 residues. V shed 3 bases, J shed 5 bases, and the junction held 2 bases outside the gene matches. The germline gives CDR1 MNHNS, CDR2 SASEGT. Here the CDR3 reads CASSEQGATEAFF. CDR3 nucleotides: TGTGCCAGCAGTGAGCAGGGGGCTACTGAAGCTTTCTTT.

The chain employs TRBV20-1 and TRBJ2-5; weak D call: TRBD2 (5 bases). The CDR3 totals 11 residues. With 0 bases removed from V and 10 bases from J, the gap between germline ends came to 9 bases. The germline CDR1 and CDR2 sequences are DFQATT and SNEGSKA (reference sequence). The CDR3 DNA sequence: TGCAGTGCTAGAGATTCCGGAGGCCAGTACTTC. Translated: CSARDSGGQYF.

This chain joins TRBV6-1 and TRBJ2-7; D is perhaps TRBD2 (5 bases). In germline, CDR1 is MNHNS, CDR2 SASEGT. CDR3 length: 14 residues. Between the trimmed V and J ends, which lost 6 bases and 2 bases, there was a span of 14 bases. The CDR3 region has the DNA TGTGCCAGCAGCGGAACTAACGGGGCCTACGAGCAGTACTTC. Encoded protein: CASSGTNGAYEQYF.

The chain recombines TRBV25-1 with TRBJ2-7, with D possibly being TRBD2 (5 bases). Trimming took 5 bases from V and 6 from J, leaving 8 bases between them. Germline CDR1 and CDR2: MGHDK and SYGVNS. CDR3 length: 11 amino acids. The CDR3 DNA follows: TGTGCCAGCAGTAGCGGAGGCGAGCAGTACTTC. Protein: CASSSGGEQYF.

A single count supports this clone. The chain is built from TRBV5-1 and TRBJ1-1; D is ambiguous. Between the trimmed V and J ends, which lost 4 bases and 4 bases, there was a span of 11 bases. From germline, CDR1 is SGHRS and CDR2 YFSETQ. This CDR3 spans 13 amino acids. The CDR3: CASSRGKGTEAFF. The DNA for the CDR3 is TGCGCCAGCAGCCGGGGTAAGGGCACTGAAGCTTTCTTT.